This T cell receptor beta chain was captured in a study of a mutant IDH1 vaccine in newly diagnosed glioma. Study-level information: Visit V12 was conducted at week 35 as the safety follow-up. Visit V13 came later, at week 47.

CDR3 size: 12 residues. Germline CDR1 and CDR2: SGHKS and YYEKEE (reference sequence). The V gene lost 2 bases and the J gene lost 7 bases, with 10 bases spanning the gap. In the case of this clone: As yet, its antigen is unknown.

Documented time point: week 35, safety follow-up. The vaccine gave 300 ug of a 20-mer mutant IDH1 peptide subcutaneously per dose. Clones were read by immunoSEQ multiplex PCR, and TCRdb kept only the in-frame ones, dropping some. The sample comprises around 32,000 clones, roughly 78% of which are singletons, and approximately 2.9% rests with the top ten. The specimen was PBMCs, collected from a glioma patient whose treatment included an IDH1 peptide vaccine. The chain couples TRBV5-5 to TRBJ2-7; a possible D gene is TRBD1 (6 bases). The TCR comes from a man in his forties with glioma. Some clones in this sample may be carry-over from other donors' samples. In DNA form, the CDR3 reads TGTGCCAGCAGCTTCCAGGGGCAAGAGCAGTACTTC. Translated: CASSFQGQEQYF.